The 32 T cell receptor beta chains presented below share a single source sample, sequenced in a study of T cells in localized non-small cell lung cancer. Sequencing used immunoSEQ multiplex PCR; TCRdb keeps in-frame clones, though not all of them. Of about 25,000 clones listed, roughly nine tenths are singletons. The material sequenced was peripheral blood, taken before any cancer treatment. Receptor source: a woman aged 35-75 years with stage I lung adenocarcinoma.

Written as DNA, the CDR3 is TGTGCCAGTAGTACCCTGACTAGCGGGAGAGCAGATACGCAGTATTTT. It is translated as CASSTLTSGRADTQYF. The rearrangement uses TRBV19 and TRBJ2-3, with 12 bases that match TRBD2. The CDR3 is 16 amino acids. Per the germline V gene, CDR1 is LNHDA and CDR2 is SQIVND (reference sequence). J gave up 4 bases and V 4 bases, and 6 bases lay outside the gene matches.

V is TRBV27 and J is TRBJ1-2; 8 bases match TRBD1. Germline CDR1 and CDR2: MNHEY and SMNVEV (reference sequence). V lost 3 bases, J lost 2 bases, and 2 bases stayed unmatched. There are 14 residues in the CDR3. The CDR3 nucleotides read TGTGCCAGCAGTTTGGGGACAGGAAACTATGGCTACACCTTC. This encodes CASSLGTGNYGYTF.

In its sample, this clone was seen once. The CDR3 coding sequence is TGCGCCAGCATGGAAAGTTTAGGGGATGAGCAGTTCTTC. Its protein product is CASMESLGDEQFF. The chain links TRBV5-1 to TRBJ2-1, with D possibly matching TRBD1 (5 bases). V lost 6 bases, J lost 8 bases, and 15 bases lay in between. Germline values: CDR1 SGHRS, CDR2 YFSETQ. The CDR3 is 13 amino acids. Full variable domain (outside the CDR3, taken from reference TRBV5-1 and TRBJ2-1): KAGVTQTPRYLIKTRGQQVTLSCSPISGHRSVSWYQQTPGQGLQFLFEYFSETQRNKGNFPGRFSGRQFSNSRSEMNVSTLELGDSALYLCASMESLGDEQFFGPGTRLTVL.

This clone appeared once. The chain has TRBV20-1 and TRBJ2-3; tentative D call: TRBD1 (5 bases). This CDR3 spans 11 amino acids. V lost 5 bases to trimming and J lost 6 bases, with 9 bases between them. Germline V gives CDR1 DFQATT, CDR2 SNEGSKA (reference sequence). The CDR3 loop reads CSAPWGDTQYF. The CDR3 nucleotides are TGCAGTGCTCCATGGGGCGATACGCAGTATTTT.

This CDR3 is CASSQALAGTDTQYF. The DNA of the CDR3 is TGCGCCAGCAGCCAAGCACTAGCGGGCACAGATACGCAGTATTTT. V usage is TRBV4-1 and J usage is TRBJ2-3, with TRBD2 matching over 8 bases. V lost 1 base to trimming and J lost 1 base; unmatched junction nucleotides: 1. The germline CDR1 and CDR2 sequences are MGHRA and YSYEKL. The CDR3 has 15 amino acids.

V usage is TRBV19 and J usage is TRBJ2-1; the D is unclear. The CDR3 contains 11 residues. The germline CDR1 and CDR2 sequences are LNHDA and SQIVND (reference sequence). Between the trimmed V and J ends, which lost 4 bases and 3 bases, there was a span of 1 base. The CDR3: CASSSYNEQFF. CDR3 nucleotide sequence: TGTGCCAGTAGTAGCTACAATGAGCAGTTCTTC.

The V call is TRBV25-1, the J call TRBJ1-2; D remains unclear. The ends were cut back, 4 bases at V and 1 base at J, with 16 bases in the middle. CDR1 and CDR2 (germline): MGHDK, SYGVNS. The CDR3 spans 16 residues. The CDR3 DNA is TGTGCCAGCAGTGGAGTGTCGCGGAGGGATAACTATGGCTACACCTTC. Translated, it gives CASSGVSRRDNYGYTF.

This CDR3 reads CASSYGVGTGELFF. CDR3 nucleotide sequence: TGTGCCAGCAGTTATGGGGTTGGCACCGGGGAGCTGTTTTTT. This rearrangement joins TRBV6-5 to TRBJ2-2; D unclear. This CDR3 contains 14 residues. V shed 3 bases and J shed 4 bases, with 9 bases lying between them. Germline V gene sequence: CDR1 MNHEY, CDR2 SVGAGI.

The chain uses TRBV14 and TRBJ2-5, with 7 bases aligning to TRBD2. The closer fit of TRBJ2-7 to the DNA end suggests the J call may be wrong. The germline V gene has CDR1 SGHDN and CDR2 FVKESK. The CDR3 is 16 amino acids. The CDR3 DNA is TGTGCCAGCAGCCCACTACTAGCGTCTAACTCCTACGAGCAGTACTTC. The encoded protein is CASSPLLASNSYEQYF.

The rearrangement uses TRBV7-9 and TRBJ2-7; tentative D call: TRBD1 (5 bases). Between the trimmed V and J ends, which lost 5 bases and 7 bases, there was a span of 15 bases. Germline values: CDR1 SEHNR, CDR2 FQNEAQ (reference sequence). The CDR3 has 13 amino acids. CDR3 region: CASSPRVREEQYF. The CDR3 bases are TGTGCCAGCAGCCCCAGGGTCCGTGAAGAGCAGTACTTC.

The CDR3 protein is CASSPNRDRANEKLFF. In DNA, the CDR3 is TGTGCCAGCAGCCCGAACCGGGACAGGGCGAATGAAAAACTGTTTTTT. The chain couples TRBV6-6 to TRBJ1-4; 9 nucleotides agree with TRBD1. The germline gives CDR1 MNHNY, CDR2 SVGAGI (reference sequence). The CDR3 length is 16 residues. V gave up 6 bases and J gave up 5 bases; unmatched junction bases: 10.

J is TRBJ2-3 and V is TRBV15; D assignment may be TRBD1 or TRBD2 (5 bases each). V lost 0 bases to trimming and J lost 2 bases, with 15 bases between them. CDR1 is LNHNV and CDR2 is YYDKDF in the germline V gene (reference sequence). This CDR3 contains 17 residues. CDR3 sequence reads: CATSRERSGTYTDTQYF. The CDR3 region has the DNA TGTGCCACCAGCAGAGAGCGTTCGGGGACCTACACAGATACGCAGTATTTT.

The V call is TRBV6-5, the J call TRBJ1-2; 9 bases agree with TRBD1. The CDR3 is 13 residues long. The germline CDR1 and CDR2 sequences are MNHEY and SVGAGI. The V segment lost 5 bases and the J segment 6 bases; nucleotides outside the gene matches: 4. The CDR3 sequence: CASSDTGGHGYTF. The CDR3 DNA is TGTGCCAGCAGTGACACAGGGGGCCATGGCTACACCTTC.

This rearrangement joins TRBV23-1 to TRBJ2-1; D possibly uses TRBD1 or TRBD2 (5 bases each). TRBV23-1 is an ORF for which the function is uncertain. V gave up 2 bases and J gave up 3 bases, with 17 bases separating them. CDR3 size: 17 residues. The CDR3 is CASSQTTGAPNYNEQFF. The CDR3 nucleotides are TGCGCCAGCAGTCAAACTACCGGGGCCCCCAACTACAATGAGCAGTTCTTC.

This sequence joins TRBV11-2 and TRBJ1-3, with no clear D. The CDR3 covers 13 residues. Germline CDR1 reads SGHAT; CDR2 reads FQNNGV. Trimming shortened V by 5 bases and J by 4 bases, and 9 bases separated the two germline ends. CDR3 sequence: CASSLLLGNTIYF. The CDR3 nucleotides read TGTGCCAGCAGCCTACTTTTAGGAAACACCATATATTTT.

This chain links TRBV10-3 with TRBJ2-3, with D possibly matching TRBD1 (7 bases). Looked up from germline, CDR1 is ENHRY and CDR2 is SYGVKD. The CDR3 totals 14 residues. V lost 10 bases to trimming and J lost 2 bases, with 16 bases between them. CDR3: CATQGRDLTDTQYF. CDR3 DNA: TGTGCCACACAGGGGCGGGATCTCACAGATACGCAGTATTTT.

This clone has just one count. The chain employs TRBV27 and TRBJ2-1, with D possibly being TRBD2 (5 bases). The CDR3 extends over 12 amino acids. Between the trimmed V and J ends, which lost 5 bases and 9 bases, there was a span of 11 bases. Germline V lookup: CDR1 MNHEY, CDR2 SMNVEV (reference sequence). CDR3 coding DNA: TGTGCCAGCAGTCCTTTCGGGGTTGAGCAGTTCTTC. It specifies CASSPFGVEQFF.

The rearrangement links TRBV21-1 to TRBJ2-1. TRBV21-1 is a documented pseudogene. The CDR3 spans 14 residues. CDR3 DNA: TGTGCCAGCAGCAAAAACGGCGACGGCAATGAGCAGTTCTTC. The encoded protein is CASSKNGDGNEQFF.

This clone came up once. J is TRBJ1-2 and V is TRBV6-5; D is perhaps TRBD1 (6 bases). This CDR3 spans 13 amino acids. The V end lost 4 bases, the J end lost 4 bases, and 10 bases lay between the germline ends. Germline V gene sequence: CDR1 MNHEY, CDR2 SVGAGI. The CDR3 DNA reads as TGTGCCAGCAGTTCGGACAGTGGCTATGGCTACACCTTC. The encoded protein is CASSSDSGYGYTF.

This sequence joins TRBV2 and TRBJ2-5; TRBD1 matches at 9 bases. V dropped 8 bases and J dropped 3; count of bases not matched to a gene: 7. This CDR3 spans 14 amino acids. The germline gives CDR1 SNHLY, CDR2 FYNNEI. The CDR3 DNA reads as TGTGCCAGCGCCGAACAGGGGGCCGAAGAGACCCAGTACTTC. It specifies CASAEQGAEETQYF.

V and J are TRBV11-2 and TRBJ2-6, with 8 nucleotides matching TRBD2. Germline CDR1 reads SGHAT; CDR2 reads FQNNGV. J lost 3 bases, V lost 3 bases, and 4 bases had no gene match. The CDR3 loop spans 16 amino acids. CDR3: CASSFSGVGGANVLTF. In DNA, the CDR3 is TGTGCCAGCAGCTTTAGCGGGGTCGGTGGGGCCAACGTCCTGACTTTC.

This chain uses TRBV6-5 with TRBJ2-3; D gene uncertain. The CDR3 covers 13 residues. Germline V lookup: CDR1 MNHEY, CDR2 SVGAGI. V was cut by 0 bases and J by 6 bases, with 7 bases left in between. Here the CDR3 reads CASSYSRADTQYF. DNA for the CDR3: TGTGCCAGCAGTTACTCGAGAGCTGATACGCAGTATTTT.

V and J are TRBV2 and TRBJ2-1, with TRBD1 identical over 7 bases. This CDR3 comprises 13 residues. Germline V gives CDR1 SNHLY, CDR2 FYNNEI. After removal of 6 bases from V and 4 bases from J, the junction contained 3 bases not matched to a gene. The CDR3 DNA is TGTGCCAGCAGAGGGGACAGTTACAATGAGCAGTTCTTC. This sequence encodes CASRGDSYNEQFF.

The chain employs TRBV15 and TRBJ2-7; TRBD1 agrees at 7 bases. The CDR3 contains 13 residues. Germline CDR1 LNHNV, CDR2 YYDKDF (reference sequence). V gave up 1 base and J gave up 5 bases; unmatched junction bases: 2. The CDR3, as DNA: TGTGCCACCAGCAGAGGGGGGACAGACGAGCAGTACTTC. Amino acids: CATSRGGTDEQYF.

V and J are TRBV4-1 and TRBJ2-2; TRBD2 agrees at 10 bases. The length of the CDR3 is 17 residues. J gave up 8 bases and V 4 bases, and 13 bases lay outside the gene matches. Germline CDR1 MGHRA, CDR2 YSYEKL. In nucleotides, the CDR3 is TGCGCCAGCAGCCTAAGGGGGCTTCTAGCGGGAGCTGGGGAGCTGTTTTTT. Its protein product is CASSLRGLLAGAGELFF.

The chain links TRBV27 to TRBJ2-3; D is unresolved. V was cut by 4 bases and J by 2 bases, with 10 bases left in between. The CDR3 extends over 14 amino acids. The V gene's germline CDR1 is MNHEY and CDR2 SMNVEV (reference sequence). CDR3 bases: TGTGCCAGCAGTTCCTACAGAATCACAGATACGCAGTATTTT. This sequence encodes CASSSYRITDTQYF.

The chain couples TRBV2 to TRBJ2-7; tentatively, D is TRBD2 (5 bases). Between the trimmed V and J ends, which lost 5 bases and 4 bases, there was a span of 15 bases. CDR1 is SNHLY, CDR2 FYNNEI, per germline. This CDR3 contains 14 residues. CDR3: CASSSGVGSYEQYF. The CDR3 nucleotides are TGTGCCAGCAGTTCCGGGGTAGGTTCTTACGAGCAGTACTTC.

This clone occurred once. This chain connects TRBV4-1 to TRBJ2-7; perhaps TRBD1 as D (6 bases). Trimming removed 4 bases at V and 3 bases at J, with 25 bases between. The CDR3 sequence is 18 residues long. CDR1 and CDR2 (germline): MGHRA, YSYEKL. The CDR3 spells CASSPLSGRGSQLYEQYF. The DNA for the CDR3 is TGCGCCAGCAGCCCCCTTTCGGGAAGGGGGTCCCAACTCTACGAGCAGTACTTC.

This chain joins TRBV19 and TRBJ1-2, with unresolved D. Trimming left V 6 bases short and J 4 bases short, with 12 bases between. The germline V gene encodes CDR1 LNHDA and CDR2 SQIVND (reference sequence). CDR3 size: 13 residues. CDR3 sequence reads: CASRLDTIYGYTF. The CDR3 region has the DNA TGTGCCAGTAGACTAGACACAATCTATGGCTACACCTTC.

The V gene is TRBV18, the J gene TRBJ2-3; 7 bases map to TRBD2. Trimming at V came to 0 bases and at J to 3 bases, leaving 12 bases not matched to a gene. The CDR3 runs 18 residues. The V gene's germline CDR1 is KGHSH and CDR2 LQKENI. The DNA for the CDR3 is TGTGCCAGCTCACCACCGGGGGGGGAAGGCGATGGGACAGATACGCAGTATTTT. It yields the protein CASSPPGGEGDGTDTQYF. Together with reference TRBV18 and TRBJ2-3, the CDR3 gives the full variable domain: NAGVMQNPRHLVRRRGQEARLRCSPMKGHSHVYWYRQLPEEGLKFMVYLQKENIIDESGMPKERFSAEFPKEGPSILRIQQVVRGDSAAYFCASSPPGGEGDGTDTQYFGPGTRLTVL.

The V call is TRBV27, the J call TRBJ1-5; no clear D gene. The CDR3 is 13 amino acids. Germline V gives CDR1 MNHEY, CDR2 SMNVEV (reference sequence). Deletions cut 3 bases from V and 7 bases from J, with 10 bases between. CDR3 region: CASSLVVSQPQHF. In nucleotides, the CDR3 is TGTGCCAGCAGTTTGGTGGTTTCGCAGCCCCAGCATTTT.

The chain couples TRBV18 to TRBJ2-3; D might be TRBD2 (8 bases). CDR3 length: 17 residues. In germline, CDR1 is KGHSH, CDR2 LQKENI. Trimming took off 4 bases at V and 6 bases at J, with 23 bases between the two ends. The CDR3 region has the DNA TGTGCCAGCTCACTTCTTACAGGGGTTAGCGGGACGGATACGCAGTATTTT. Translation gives CASSLLTGVSGTDTQYF.